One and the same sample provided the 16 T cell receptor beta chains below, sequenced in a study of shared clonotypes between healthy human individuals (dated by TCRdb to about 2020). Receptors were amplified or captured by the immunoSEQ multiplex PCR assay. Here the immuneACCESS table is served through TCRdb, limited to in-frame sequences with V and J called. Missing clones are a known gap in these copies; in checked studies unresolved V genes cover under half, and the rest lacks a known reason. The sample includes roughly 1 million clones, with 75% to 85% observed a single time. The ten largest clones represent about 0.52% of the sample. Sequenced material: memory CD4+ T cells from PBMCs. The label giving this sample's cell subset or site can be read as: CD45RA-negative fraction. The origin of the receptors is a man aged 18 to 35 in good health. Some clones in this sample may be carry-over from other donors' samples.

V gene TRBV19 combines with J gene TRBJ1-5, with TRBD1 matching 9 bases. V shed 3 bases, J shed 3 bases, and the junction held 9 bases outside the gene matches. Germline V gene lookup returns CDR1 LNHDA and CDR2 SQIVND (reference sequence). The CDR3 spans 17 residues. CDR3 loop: CASSMRDRDGFNQPQHF. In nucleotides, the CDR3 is TGTGCCAGTAGTATGAGGGACAGGGACGGGTTCAATCAGCCCCAGCATTTT.

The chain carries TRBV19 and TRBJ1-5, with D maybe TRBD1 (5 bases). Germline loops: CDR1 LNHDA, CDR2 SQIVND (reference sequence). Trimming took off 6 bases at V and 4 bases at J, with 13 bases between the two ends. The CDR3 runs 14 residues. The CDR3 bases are TGTGCCAGTAGCCGGGGGTGGGATAATCAGCCCCAGCATTTT. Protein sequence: CASSRGWDNQPQHF.

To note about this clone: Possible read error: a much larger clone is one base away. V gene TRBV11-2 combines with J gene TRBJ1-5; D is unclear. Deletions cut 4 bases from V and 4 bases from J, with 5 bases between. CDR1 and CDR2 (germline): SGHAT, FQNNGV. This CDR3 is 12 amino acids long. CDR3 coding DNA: TGTGCCAGCAGCTCGACAAATCAGCCCCAGCATTTT. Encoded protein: CASSSTNQPQHF.

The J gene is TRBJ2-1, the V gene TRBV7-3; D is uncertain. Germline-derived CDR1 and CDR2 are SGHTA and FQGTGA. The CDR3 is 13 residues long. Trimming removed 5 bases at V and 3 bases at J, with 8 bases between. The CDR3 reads CASSRSRYNEQFF. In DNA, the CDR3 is TGTGCCAGCAGCCGCTCCCGCTACAATGAGCAGTTCTTC.

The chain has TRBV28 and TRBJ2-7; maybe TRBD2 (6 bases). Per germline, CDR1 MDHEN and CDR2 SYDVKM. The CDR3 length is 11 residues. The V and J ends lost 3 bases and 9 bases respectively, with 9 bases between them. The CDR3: CASSFEGGQYF. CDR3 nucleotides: TGTGCCAGCAGTTTTGAGGGAGGGCAGTACTTC. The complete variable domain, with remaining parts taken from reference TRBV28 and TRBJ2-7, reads DVKVTQSSRYLVKRTGEKVFLECVQDMDHENMFWYRQDPGLGLRLIYFSYDVKMKEKGDIPEGYSVSREKKERFSLILESASTNQTSMYLCASSFEGGQYFGPGTRLTVT.

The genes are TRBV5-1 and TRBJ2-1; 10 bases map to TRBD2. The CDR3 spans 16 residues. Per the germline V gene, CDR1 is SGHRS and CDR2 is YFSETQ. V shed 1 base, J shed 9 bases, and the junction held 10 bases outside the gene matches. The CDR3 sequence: CASSLSLAGESGEQFF. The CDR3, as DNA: TGCGCCAGCAGCTTGTCCCTAGCGGGAGAATCGGGTGAGCAGTTCTTC.

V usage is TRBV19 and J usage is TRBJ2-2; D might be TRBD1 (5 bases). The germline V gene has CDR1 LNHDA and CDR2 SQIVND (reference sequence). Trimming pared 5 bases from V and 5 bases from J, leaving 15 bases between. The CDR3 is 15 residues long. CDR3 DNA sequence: TGTGCCAGTAGTCCCGGTAGACAGCGAACCGGGGAGCTGTTTTTT. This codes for CASSPGRQRTGELFF.

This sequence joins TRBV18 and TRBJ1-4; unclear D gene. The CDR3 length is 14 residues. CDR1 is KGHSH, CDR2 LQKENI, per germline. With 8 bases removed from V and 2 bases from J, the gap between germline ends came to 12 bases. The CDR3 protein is CASTERSTNEKLFF. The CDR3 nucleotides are TGTGCCAGCACAGAACGATCTACTAATGAAAAACTGTTTTTT.

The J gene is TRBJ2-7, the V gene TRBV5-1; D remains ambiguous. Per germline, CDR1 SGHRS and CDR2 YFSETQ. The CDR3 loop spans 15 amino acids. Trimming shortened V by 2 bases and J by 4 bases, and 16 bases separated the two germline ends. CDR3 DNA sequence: TGCGCCAGCAGCTTCGCAGGATCTATGTTATACGAGCAGTACTTC. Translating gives CASSFAGSMLYEQYF. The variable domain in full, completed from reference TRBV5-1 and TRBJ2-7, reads KAGVTQTPRYLIKTRGQQVTLSCSPISGHRSVSWYQQTPGQGLQFLFEYFSETQRNKGNFPGRFSGRQFSNSRSEMNVSTLELGDSALYLCASSFAGSMLYEQYFGPGTRLTVT.

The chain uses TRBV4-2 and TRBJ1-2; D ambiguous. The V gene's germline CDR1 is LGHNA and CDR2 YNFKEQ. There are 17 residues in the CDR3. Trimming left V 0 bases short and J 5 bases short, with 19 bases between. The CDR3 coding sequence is TGTGCCAGCAGCCAAGATTATCCGGGTGGGATAGGGTATGGCTACACCTTC. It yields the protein CASSQDYPGGIGYGYTF.

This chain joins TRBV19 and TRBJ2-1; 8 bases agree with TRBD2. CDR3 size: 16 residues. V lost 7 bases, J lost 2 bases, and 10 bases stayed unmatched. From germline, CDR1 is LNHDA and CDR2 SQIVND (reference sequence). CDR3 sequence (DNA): TGTGCCAGTAAGGCCAGCGGGAGAGGTACCTACAATGAGCAGTTCTTC. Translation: CASKASGRGTYNEQFF. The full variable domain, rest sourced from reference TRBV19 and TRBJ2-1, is DGGITQSPKYLFRKEGQNVTLSCEQNLNHDAMYWYRQDPGQGLRLIYYSQIVNDFQKGDIAEGYSVSREKKESFPLTVTSAQKNPTAFYLCASKASGRGTYNEQFFGPGTRLTVL.

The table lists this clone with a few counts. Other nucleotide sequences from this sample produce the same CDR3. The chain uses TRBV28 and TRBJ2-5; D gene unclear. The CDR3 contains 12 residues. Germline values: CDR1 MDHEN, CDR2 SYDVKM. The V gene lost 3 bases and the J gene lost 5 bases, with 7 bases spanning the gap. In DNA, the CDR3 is TGTGCCAGCAGTTTGAGTTGGGAGACCCAGTACTTC. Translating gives CASSLSWETQYF. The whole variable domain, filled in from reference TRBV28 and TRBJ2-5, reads DVKVTQSSRYLVKRTGEKVFLECVQDMDHENMFWYRQDPGLGLRLIYFSYDVKMKEKGDIPEGYSVSREKKERFSLILESASTNQTSMYLCASSLSWETQYFGPGTRLLVL.

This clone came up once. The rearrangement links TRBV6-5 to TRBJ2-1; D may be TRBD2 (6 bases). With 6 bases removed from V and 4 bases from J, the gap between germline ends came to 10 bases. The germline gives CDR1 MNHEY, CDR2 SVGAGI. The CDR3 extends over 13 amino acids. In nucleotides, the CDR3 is TGTGCCAGCAGGGGACTCTCTTACAATGAGCAGTTCTTC. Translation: CASRGLSYNEQFF.

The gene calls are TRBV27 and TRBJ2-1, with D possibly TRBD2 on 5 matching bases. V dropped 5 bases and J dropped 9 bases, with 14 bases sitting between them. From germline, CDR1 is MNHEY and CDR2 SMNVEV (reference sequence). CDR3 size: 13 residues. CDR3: CASSLNLAFEQFF. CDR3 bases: TGTGCCAGCAGTCTAAACCTAGCTTTTGAGCAGTTCTTC.

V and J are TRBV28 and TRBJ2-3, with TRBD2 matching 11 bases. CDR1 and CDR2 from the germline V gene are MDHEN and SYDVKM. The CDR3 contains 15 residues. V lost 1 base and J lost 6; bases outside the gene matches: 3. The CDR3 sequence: CASSLSTSGMDTQYF. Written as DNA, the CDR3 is TGTGCCAGCAGTTTATCGACTAGCGGGATGGATACGCAGTATTTT.

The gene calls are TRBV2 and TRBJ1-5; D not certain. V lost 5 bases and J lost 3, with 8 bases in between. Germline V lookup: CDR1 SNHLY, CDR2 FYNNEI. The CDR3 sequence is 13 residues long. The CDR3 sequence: CASSPGNNQPQHF. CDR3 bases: TGTGCCAGCAGTCCCGGTAACAATCAGCCCCAGCATTTT.